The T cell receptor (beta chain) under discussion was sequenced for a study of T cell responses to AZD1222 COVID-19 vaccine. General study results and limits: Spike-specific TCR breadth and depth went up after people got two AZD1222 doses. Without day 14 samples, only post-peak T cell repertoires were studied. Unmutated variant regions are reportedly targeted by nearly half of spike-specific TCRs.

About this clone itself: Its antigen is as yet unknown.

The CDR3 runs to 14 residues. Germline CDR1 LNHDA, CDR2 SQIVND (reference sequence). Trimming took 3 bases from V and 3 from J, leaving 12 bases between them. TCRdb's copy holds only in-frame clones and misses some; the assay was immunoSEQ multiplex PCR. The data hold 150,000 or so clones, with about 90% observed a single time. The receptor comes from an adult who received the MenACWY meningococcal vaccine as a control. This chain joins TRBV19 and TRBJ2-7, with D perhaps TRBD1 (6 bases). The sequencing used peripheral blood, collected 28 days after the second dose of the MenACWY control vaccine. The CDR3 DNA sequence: TGTGCCAGTAGTATCACCTCGACAGGCTACGAGCAGTACTTC. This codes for CASSITSTGYEQYF. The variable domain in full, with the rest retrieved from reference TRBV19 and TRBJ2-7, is DGGITQSPKYLFRKEGQNVTLSCEQNLNHDAMYWYRQDPGQGLRLIYYSQIVNDFQKGDIAEGYSVSREKKESFPLTVTSAQKNPTAFYLCASSITSTGYEQYFGPGTRLTVT.